The 8 T cell receptor beta chains presented below share a single source sample, sequenced in a study of T cells after yellow fever vaccination. TCRdb recomputed calls from the 5' RACE reads with MiXCR, one row per CDR3 protein. The table records a few hundred thousand distinct CDR3 sequences, less than 9% of them present only once. Sequenced material: CD4+ T cells sorted from PBMCs, taken 15 days after the yellow fever booster vaccination. The receptors were gathered from a man aged 25-45 years who received the YFV17D yellow fever vaccine.

The chain joins TRBV29-1 to TRBJ2-3; TRBD2 matches at 9 bases. Germline V lookup: CDR1 SQVTM, CDR2 ANQGSEA. There are 17 residues in the CDR3. Trimming removed 4 bases from V and 4 bases from J; junction bases left unmatched: 15. CDR3 sequence: CSVGGLTSGRGPDTQYF. The CDR3, as DNA: TGCAGCGTTGGCGGGCTGACTAGCGGAAGGGGGCCAGATACGCAGTATTTT.

This clonotype was counted a few times. The chain employs TRBV20-1 and TRBJ1-2, with D perhaps matching TRBD1 (5 bases). The CDR3 spans 13 residues. Trimming took 6 bases from V and 6 from J, leaving 17 bases between them. Per germline, CDR1 DFQATT and CDR2 SNEGSKA (reference sequence). The CDR3, as DNA: TGCAGTGCCGTAAGGGGAAAAATGGATGGCTACACCTTC. Translated: CSAVRGKMDGYTF.

This clonotype has just a few counts. V is TRBV27 and J is TRBJ1-2; D gene unclear. Trimming shortened V by 6 bases and J by 0 bases, and 14 bases separated the two germline ends. This CDR3 has 15 residues. CDR1 is MNHEY, CDR2 SMNVEV, per germline (reference sequence). The CDR3 nucleotides read TGTGCCAGCAGAGAGGTAAAAAGACCTAACTATGGCTACACCTTC. It encodes CASREVKRPNYGYTF.

The chain has TRBV11-2 and TRBJ2-1, with TRBD2 matching 11 bases. CDR1 SGHAT and CDR2 FQNNGV come from the germline V gene. This CDR3 region has 18 residues. The V and J ends lost 0 bases and 10 bases, in that order; junction bases with no gene match: 14. In DNA, the CDR3 is TGTGCCAGCAGCTTAGATCCCTTAGCGGGAGGGTCCGGCGGGGAGCAGTTCTTC. The encoded protein is CASSLDPLAGGSGGEQFF.

The rearrangement uses TRBV4-3 and TRBJ2-2; TRBD1 aligns across 10 bases. The V gene's germline CDR1 is LGHNA and CDR2 YSLEER. The CDR3 length is 16 residues. J lost 6 bases, V lost 4 bases, and 8 bases had no gene match. The CDR3 protein is CASSRRDRGISGELFF. In DNA, the CDR3 is TGCGCCAGCAGCCGCCGGGACAGGGGAATCTCCGGGGAGCTGTTTTTT.

This clonotype was seen a handful of times. The J gene is TRBJ2-1, the V gene TRBV12-3 or TRBV12-4, with D possibly matching TRBD2 (5 bases). The V gene lost 6 bases and the J gene lost 7 bases, with 13 bases spanning the gap. The length of the CDR3 is 13 residues. The CDR3 nucleotides read TGTGCCAGCAGGAGGACTGATCTGAATGAGCAGTTCTTC. Residues: CASRRTDLNEQFF.

Only a few counts were recorded for this clonotype. V is TRBV7-9 and J is TRBJ1-6; 10 bases map to TRBD1. The V segment lost 5 bases and the J segment 9 bases; nucleotides outside the gene matches: 10. CDR1 is SEHNR and CDR2 is FQNEAQ in the germline V gene (reference sequence). This CDR3 spans 16 amino acids. Here the CDR3 DNA reads TGTGCCAGCAGCCACTCGTCCGGGACAGGGGTTTCACCCCTCCACTTT. This encodes CASSHSSGTGVSPLHF.

The chain recombines TRBV30 with TRBJ2-2, with unresolved D. The germline V gene has CDR1 GTSNPN and CDR2 SVGIG (reference sequence). Trimming pared 3 bases from V and 5 bases from J, leaving 13 bases between. This CDR3 has 14 residues. CDR3 sequence (DNA): TGTGCCTGGAGCCCCGGGCGCACAACCGGGGAGCTGTTTTTT. Encoded protein: CAWSPGRTTGELFF.